The 15 T cell receptor beta chains given below trace back to one sample, sequenced in a study of T cell responses to AZD1222 COVID-19 vaccine. Sequenced by immunoSEQ multiplex PCR; TCRdb stores in-frame clones only, minus some. This sample yields some 150,000 clones, of which 85% to 90% are seen a single time; 4.3% belongs to the top ten. The sample consisted of peripheral blood, taken 28 days after the second AZD1222 dose. These receptors came from an adult who received the AZD1222 COVID-19 vaccine.

V usage is TRBV19 and J usage is TRBJ1-5; TRBD1 matches at 7 bases. Germline assignment: CDR1 LNHDA and CDR2 SQIVND (reference sequence). The CDR3 is made up of 16 amino acids. J gave up 2 bases and V 5 bases, and 9 bases lay outside the gene matches. CDR3 in amino acids: CASSAPDRPGNQPQHF. The DNA of the CDR3 is TGTGCCAGTAGTGCCCCGGACAGGCCCGGCAATCAGCCCCAGCATTTT.

The chain joins TRBV5-6 to TRBJ1-6, with D tentatively TRBD1 (5 bases). Trimming stripped 2 bases from V and 9 bases from J, with 9 bases between. The CDR3 runs 13 residues. Germline lookup yields CDR1 SGHDT and CDR2 YYEEEE. CDR3 DNA sequence: TGTGCCAGCAGCTTTCCGGGGGGTTCACCCCTCCACTTT. It specifies CASSFPGGSPLHF.

Details on this clone: This sample also contains other DNA sequences that code for the same CDR3. The CDR3 DNA sequence: TGTGCCAGCAGTCCAGGGGGCAACACTGAAGCTTTCTTT. It is translated as CASSPGGNTEAFF. V gene TRBV6-5 combines with J gene TRBJ1-1; 8 bases agree with TRBD1. J was trimmed by 2 bases and V by 5 bases; bases with no gene match: 1. Germline CDR1 and CDR2: MNHEY and SVGAGI. The CDR3 consists of 13 residues.

The rearrangement uses TRBV7-2 and TRBJ1-5; possibly TRBD1 for D (6 bases). Trimming pared 6 bases from V and 3 bases from J, leaving 15 bases between. CDR3 length: 15 residues. CDR1 and CDR2 (germline): SGHTA, FQGNSA. The CDR3 loop is CASSPRGPSNQPQHF. CDR3 nucleotide sequence: TGTGCCAGCAGTCCTCGGGGGCCATCCAATCAGCCCCAGCATTTT.

The chain couples TRBV4-3 to TRBJ1-5, with TRBD1 matching 8 bases. Germline V gene data show CDR1 as LGHNA and CDR2 as YSLEER. With 1 base clipped from V and 3 bases from J, the junction kept 8 bases outside the gene matches. CDR3 length: 17 amino acids. The CDR3 here is CASSQARTGTDNQPQHF. The CDR3, as DNA: TGCGCCAGCAGCCAAGCCAGGACAGGGACCGACAATCAGCCCCAGCATTTT.

The chain employs TRBV2 and TRBJ2-1; 10 bases line up with TRBD1. CDR1 is SNHLY, CDR2 FYNNEI, per germline. The CDR3 is 15 residues long. V was clipped by 4 bases and J by 1 base; unmatched bases: 1. The CDR3 sequence: CASSGDRGSYNEQFF. The CDR3, as DNA: TGTGCCAGCAGTGGGGACAGGGGTTCCTACAATGAGCAGTTCTTC.

The V and J genes are TRBV7-9 and TRBJ1-1; possible D gene TRBD1, 5 bases. CDR1 and CDR2 from the germline V gene are SEHNR and FQNEAQ (reference sequence). Trimming cost V 10 bases and J 4 bases, with 13 bases left between them. This CDR3 spans 12 amino acids. The CDR3 is CATLAGGTEAFF. CDR3 coding DNA: TGTGCCACCCTGGCCGGGGGCACTGAAGCTTTCTTT.

The rearrangement uses TRBV19 and TRBJ1-6; a weak D match, TRBD1 (6 bases). Germline CDR1 is LNHDA and CDR2 is SQIVND (reference sequence). The CDR3 has 14 amino acids. V was cut by 3 bases and J by 7 bases, with 10 bases left in between. The CDR3: CASSIPQGNSPLHF. The CDR3 DNA follows: TGTGCCAGTAGTATCCCACAGGGAAATTCACCCCTCCACTTT.

The chain couples TRBV10-3 to TRBJ2-3, with 9 positions matching TRBD2. J lost 4 bases, V lost 4 bases, and 6 bases had no gene match. CDR3 length: 15 amino acids. CDR1 and CDR2 from the germline V gene are ENHRY and SYGVKD. The CDR3 DNA follows: TGTGCCATCAGTGGTTCCAGCGGGGGGTCAGATACGCAGTATTTT. Residues: CAISGSSGGSDTQYF.

The chain couples TRBV7-8 to TRBJ1-3; D might be TRBD1 (5 bases). CDR3 size: 15 residues. Germline values: CDR1 SGHVS, CDR2 FQNEAQ. Trimming left V 5 bases short and J 5 bases short, with 16 bases between. The CDR3 here is CASSPRETVRNTIYF. The CDR3 DNA is TGTGCCAGCAGCCCTCGGGAGACAGTCAGAAACACCATATATTTT.

The chain recombines TRBV20-1 with TRBJ1-1, with D hard to call. The germline V gene has CDR1 DFQATT and CDR2 SNEGSKA (reference sequence). The CDR3 extends over 12 amino acids. The V end was cut by 3 bases, the J end by 4 bases, with 9 bases between. CDR3 sequence (DNA): TGCAGTGCTAGTTCGGGTACCACTGAAGCTTTCTTT. This encodes CSASSGTTEAFF.

The chain uses TRBV7-2 and TRBJ1-2; TRBD1 agrees at 7 bases. Per the germline V gene, CDR1 is SGHTA and CDR2 is FQGNSA. The V segment lost 0 bases and the J segment 0 bases; nucleotides outside the gene matches: 4. The CDR3 is made up of 16 amino acids. The DNA for the CDR3 is TGTGCCAGCAGCTTAGCTGGACAGGACCCTAACTATGGCTACACCTTC. This sequence encodes CASSLAGQDPNYGYTF.

This chain uses TRBV19 with TRBJ1-5; a weak D match, TRBD1 (5 bases). This CDR3 contains 17 residues. V was clipped by 5 bases and J by 0 bases, with 17 bases between them. Looked up from germline, CDR1 is LNHDA and CDR2 is SQIVND (reference sequence). CDR3 protein: CASSLGAVSYSNQPQHF. For the CDR3, the DNA is TGTGCCAGTAGTTTAGGGGCCGTATCCTATAGCAATCAGCCCCAGCATTTT.

This clone has only one observation. The V call is TRBV5-4, the J call TRBJ2-3; TRBD1 or TRBD2 may be the D gene (6 bases each). Per the germline V gene, CDR1 is SGHNT and CDR2 is YYREEE (reference sequence). V gave up 4 bases and J gave up 5 bases, with 20 bases separating them. CDR3 size: 16 residues. This chain's CDR3 is CASSLLSGAREDTQYF. CDR3 nucleotides: TGTGCCAGCAGCCTTTTATCGGGGGCGAGGGAAGATACGCAGTATTTT.

The chain combines TRBV3-1 (or the pseudogene TRBV3-2) with TRBJ1-3; D is unresolved. V shed 1 base and J shed 0 bases, with 4 bases lying between them. The CDR3 extends over 14 amino acids. Germline V lookup: CDR1 LGHDT, CDR2 YNNKEL (reference sequence). The CDR3 loop is CASSQAFSGNTIYF. Here the CDR3 DNA reads TGTGCCAGCAGCCAAGCTTTCTCTGGAAACACCATATATTTT.